These 9 T cell receptor beta chains originate from one sample sequenced in a study of metastatic and nonmetastatic thyroid tumors. There were no patients who had received any treatment before thyroid surgery. TCRdb reprocessed the PCR reads via MiXCR. This table holds about 24,000 clones, 20% to 30% found once. Sequenced sample: blood. Receptor source: a male donor with papillary thyroid cancer or a benign thyroid nodule (not recorded which). Some clones in this sample may be carry-over from other donors' samples.

This clone was seen repeatedly, ten times or more. The genes are TRBV9 and TRBJ1-6; D gene ambiguous. The V end lost 4 bases, the J end lost 5 bases, and 13 bases lay between the germline ends. CDR1 and CDR2 (germline): SGDLS, YYNGEE. The CDR3 consists of 15 residues. CDR3 DNA sequence: TGTGCCAGCAGCCCGGCGACGGAAAATAATTCACCCCTCCACTTT. Protein sequence: CASSPATENNSPLHF.

A remark on this clone: At one boundary the junction diverges from the germline segment, which might be a read error. The V gene is TRBV7-9, the J gene TRBJ2-1, with TRBD2 matching 8 bases. This CDR3 region has 12 residues. In germline, CDR1 is SEHNR, CDR2 FQNEAQ (reference sequence). The CDR3 loop is CASRPGGGEHFF. CDR3 bases: TGTGCCAGCAGACCGGGGGGGGGTGAGCACTTCTTC.

Relative to its sample, this clone is medium-sized. V is TRBV28 and J is TRBJ2-1, with 10 bases aligning to TRBD2. The CDR3 sequence is 14 residues long. Trimming removed 10 bases from V and 2 bases from J; junction bases left unmatched: 5. Germline CDR1 and CDR2: MDHEN and SYDVKM. CDR3 region: CATSGSKAYNEQFF. CDR3 bases: TGTGCCACTAGCGGGAGTAAGGCCTACAATGAGCAGTTCTTC.

V gene TRBV6-1 combines with J gene TRBJ2-1; TRBD2 is a possible D gene (5 bases). V lost 9 bases and J 6 bases, leaving 15 bases between the germline ends. This CDR3 is built from 13 residues. Germline CDR1 reads MNHNS; CDR2 reads SASEGT. Here the CDR3 reads CARAERLFNEQFF. In DNA form, the CDR3 reads TGTGCCAGAGCCGAGCGGCTTTTCAATGAGCAGTTCTTC.

The V and J genes are TRBV7-2 and TRBJ2-2; 8 bases align to TRBD1. Trimming cost V 7 bases and J 6 bases; bases outside gene matches: 10. Germline V CDR1 and CDR2: SGHTA, FQGNSA. This CDR3 has 15 amino acids. The CDR3 DNA reads as TGTGCCAGCATCCCAAGACAGGGGATTTCCGGGGAGCTGTTTTTT. Amino acids: CASIPRQGISGELFF.

This clone showed up many times. Compared with germline, one end of the junction differs, possibly owing to a read error. This rearrangement joins TRBV30 to TRBJ2-3, with unresolved D. CDR1 GTSNPN and CDR2 SVGIG come from the germline V gene (reference sequence). There are 11 residues in the CDR3. The CDR3 sequence is CAWGVGDTQYF. CDR3 DNA: TGTGCCTGGGGTGTGGGTGATACGCAGTATTTT.

This clone was detected many times. The chain recombines TRBV20-1 with TRBJ2-5; D unresolved. In germline, CDR1 is DFQATT, CDR2 SNEGSKA (reference sequence). Trimming left V 0 bases short and J 5 bases short, with 4 bases between. CDR3 length equals 11 residues. CDR3 loop: CSAREGETQYF. CDR3 in DNA: TGCAGTGCTAGAGAGGGGGAGACCCAGTACTTC.

This clone showed up many times. The chain has TRBV6-2 or TRBV6-3 and TRBJ2-4; 8 bases line up with TRBD2. Germline V gene sequence: CDR1 MNHEY, CDR2 SVGEGT. The CDR3 runs to 15 residues. The junction had 13 bases not matched to a gene; V was cut back by 6 bases and J by 9 bases. DNA of the CDR3: TGTGCCAGCAGCGGAGTAGCGGGGCTAGGGGGCATTCAGTACTTC. It encodes CASSGVAGLGGIQYF.

J is TRBJ2-1 and V is TRBV5-1; no reliable D call. CDR1 is SGHRS and CDR2 is YFSETQ in the germline V gene. Trimming removed 2 bases at V and 3 bases at J, with 0 bases between. The CDR3 totals 11 residues. The CDR3 loop reads CASSFYNEQFF. Here the CDR3 DNA reads TGCGCCAGCAGCTTCTACAATGAGCAGTTCTTC.